Presented here are 13 T cell receptor beta chains from one specimen sequenced in a study of CD8 T cells in ankylosing spondylitis. One entry per CDR3 protein, called by TCRdb with MiXCR from the 5' RACE reads. The data contain some 38,000 distinct CDR3 sequences, 10% of them singletons. Sequencing used blood, either unsorted or a sorted T cell fraction (not recorded which). The receptors stem from a male donor with ankylosing spondylitis or in good health (not recorded which).

This clonotype was detected ten times or more. This chain joins TRBV9 and TRBJ2-1; 9 bases agree with TRBD1. The length of the CDR3 is 18 residues. V trimming: 4 bases; J trimming: 5 bases; junction bases outside the gene matches: 16. Germline V lookup: CDR1 SGDLS, CDR2 YYNGEE. DNA of the CDR3: TGTGCCAGCAGCCACTCCGATAAGGGACAGGGTGACCACAATGAGCAGTTCTTC. Translated: CASSHSDKGQGDHNEQFF.

In its sample, this clonotype was seen many times. This rearrangement joins TRBV5-1 to TRBJ2-3; 8 positions match TRBD2. Per germline, CDR1 SGHRS and CDR2 YFSETQ. The CDR3 contains 14 residues. V was clipped by 6 bases and J by 5 bases; unmatched bases: 8. The CDR3: CASKSSAGGDTQYF. The CDR3 DNA follows: TGCGCCAGCAAATCTTCGGCGGGAGGAGATACGCAGTATTTT.

This clonotype was seen only a few times. The V gene is TRBV3-1, the J gene TRBJ2-5; D tentatively reads TRBD1 or TRBD2 (5 bases each). The germline V gene encodes CDR1 LGHDT and CDR2 YNNKEL (reference sequence). Trimming cost V 5 bases and J 3 bases, with 10 bases left between them. The CDR3 consists of 13 residues. CDR3 protein: CASSYRGEETQYF. The CDR3 DNA follows: TGTGCCAGCAGCTACCGGGGCGAAGAGACCCAGTACTTC.

A note on this clonotype: Just one base apart from a much larger clone, this may be a read error. This CDR3 is missing its conserved last phenylalanine or tryptophan, likely due to a read error. Here the CDR3 reads CSASSPSVSLDATDTQYL. In DNA form, the CDR3 reads TGCAGTGCTAGTTCTCCCTCGGTGTCTTTGGACGCAACAGATACGCAGTATTTA. The V call is TRBV20-1, the J call TRBJ2-3; unclear D gene. V was shortened by 3 bases and J by 3 bases, with 25 bases between the two germline ends. CDR1 and CDR2 from the germline V gene are DFQATT and SNEGSKA (reference sequence). The length of the CDR3 is 18 residues.

The table lists this clonotype with many counts. The J gene is TRBJ2-7, the V gene TRBV4-1; D possibly corresponds to TRBD1 (5 bases). V was pared by 2 bases and J by 4 bases, with 12 bases between. There are 14 residues in the CDR3. Germline CDR1 reads MGHRA; CDR2 reads YSYEKL. This CDR3 reads CASSQFTDSYEQYF. DNA of the CDR3: TGCGCCAGCAGCCAATTTACAGACAGTTACGAGCAGTACTTC.

Comments on this clonotype: One junction end disagrees with the germline gene, perhaps due to a read error. This sequence joins TRBV29-1 and TRBJ2-5, with TRBD1 identical over 12 bases. The CDR3 is made up of 12 amino acids. The germline V gene encodes CDR1 SQVTM and CDR2 ANQGSEA. The CDR3 reads CSVASGQGAPRF. The CDR3 DNA reads TGCAGCGTTGCTTCGGGACAGGGGGCTCCCCGCTTC. Filled out from reference TRBV29-1 and TRBJ2-5, the complete variable domain reads SAVISQKPSRDICQRGTSLTIQCQVDSQVTMMFWYRQQPGQSLTLIATANQGSEATYESGFVIDKFPISRPNLTFSTLTVSNMSPEDSSIYLCSVASGQGAPRFGPGTRLLVL.

The sample holds a few counts of this clonotype. V and J are TRBV21-1 and TRBJ2-1; the DNA was not compared with TRBD2, the D call given in the table. TRBV21-1 is labeled a pseudogene. The length of the CDR3 is 19 residues. In DNA, the CDR3 is TGTGCCAGCAGCATCACCAAAACTGCTCTAGCGGGAGGGGGCAATGAGCAGTTCTTC. Encoded protein: CASSITKTALAGGGNEQFF.

This clonotype was observed a handful of times. The rearrangement links TRBV7-9 to TRBJ1-3; D ambiguous. The CDR3 spans 11 residues. Per the germline V gene, CDR1 is SEHNR and CDR2 is FQNEAQ (reference sequence). The V end lost 11 bases, the J end lost 4 bases, and 9 bases lay between the germline ends. The CDR3 DNA is TGTGCCCATTTAGGGGGAAACACCATATATTTT. Its translation is CAHLGGNTIYF. Full variable domain (rest looked up from reference TRBV7-9 and TRBJ1-3): DTGVSQNPRHKITKRGQNVTFRCDPISEHNRLYWYRQTLGQGPEFLTYFQNEAQLEKSRLLSDRFSAERPKGSFSTLEIQRTEQGDSAMYLCAHLGGNTIYFGEGSWLTVV.

Ten or more counts support this clonotype. The rearrangement joins TRBV15 to TRBJ2-7; TRBD2 might be the D (5 bases). CDR3 size: 15 residues. V lost 1 base and J 5 bases, leaving 15 bases between the germline ends. From germline, CDR1 is LNHNV and CDR2 YYDKDF (reference sequence). The CDR3 DNA is TGTGCCACCAGCAGAGTAAGGCCGGGGTTAAACGAGCAGTACTTC. This codes for CATSRVRPGLNEQYF.

Many counts were recorded for this clonotype. This chain uses TRBV12-3 or TRBV12-4 with TRBJ2-3; D ambiguous. The germline V and J ends were trimmed by 6 bases and 6 bases, with 13 bases remaining between them. The CDR3 has 13 residues. This chain's CDR3 is CASSWIAADTQYF. The CDR3 DNA reads as TGTGCCAGCAGCTGGATAGCAGCGGATACGCAGTATTTT.

This clonotype occurred many times. The V gene is TRBV12-3 or TRBV12-4, the J gene TRBJ2-1; D remains unclear. The CDR3 runs to 14 residues. V gave up 6 bases and J gave up 9 bases, with 18 bases separating them. DNA of the CDR3: TGTGCCAGCAGCCAAATCACAATTGGTAGTGAGCAGTTCTTC. Amino acids: CASSQITIGSEQFF.

This clonotype was found many times. The chain links TRBV28 to TRBJ1-2; D might be TRBD1 (5 bases). Trimming left V 10 bases short and J 2 bases short, with 8 bases between. The CDR3 consists of 11 residues. CDR1 is MDHEN, CDR2 SYDVKM, per germline. The CDR3 region is CAIQENYGYTF. CDR3 coding DNA: TGTGCCATACAGGAAAACTATGGCTACACCTTC.

The sample holds many counts of this clonotype. The chain is built from TRBV27 and TRBJ1-1; D is undetermined. From germline, CDR1 is MNHEY and CDR2 SMNVEV (reference sequence). There are 13 residues in the CDR3. The V end was cut by 4 bases, the J end by 1 base, with 7 bases between. The CDR3 nucleotides read TGTGCCAGCAGTTGGGTCAGGAACACTGAAGCTTTCTTT. This translates into CASSWVRNTEAFF.